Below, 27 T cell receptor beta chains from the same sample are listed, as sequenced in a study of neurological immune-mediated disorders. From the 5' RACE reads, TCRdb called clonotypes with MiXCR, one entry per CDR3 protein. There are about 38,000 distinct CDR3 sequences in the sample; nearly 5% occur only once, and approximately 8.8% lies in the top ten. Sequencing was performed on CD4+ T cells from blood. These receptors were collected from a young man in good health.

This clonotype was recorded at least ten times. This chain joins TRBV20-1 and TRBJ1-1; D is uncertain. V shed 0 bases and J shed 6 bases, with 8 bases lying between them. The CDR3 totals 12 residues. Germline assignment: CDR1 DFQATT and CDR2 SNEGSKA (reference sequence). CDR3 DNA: TGCAGTGCTAGAGATACCGTGGCTGAAGCTTTCTTT. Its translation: CSARDTVAEAFF.

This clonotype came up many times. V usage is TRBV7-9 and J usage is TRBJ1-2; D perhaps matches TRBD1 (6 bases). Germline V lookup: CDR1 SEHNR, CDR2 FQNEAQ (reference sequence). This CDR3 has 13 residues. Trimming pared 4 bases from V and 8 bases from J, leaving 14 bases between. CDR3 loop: CASSYQGRDGYTF. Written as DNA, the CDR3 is TGTGCCAGCAGCTACCAGGGGCGAGACGGCTACACCTTC. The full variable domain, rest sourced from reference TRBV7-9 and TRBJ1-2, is DTGVSQNPRHKITKRGQNVTFRCDPISEHNRLYWYRQTLGQGPEFLTYFQNEAQLEKSRLLSDRFSAERPKGSFSTLEIQRTEQGDSAMYLCASSYQGRDGYTFGSGTRLTVV.

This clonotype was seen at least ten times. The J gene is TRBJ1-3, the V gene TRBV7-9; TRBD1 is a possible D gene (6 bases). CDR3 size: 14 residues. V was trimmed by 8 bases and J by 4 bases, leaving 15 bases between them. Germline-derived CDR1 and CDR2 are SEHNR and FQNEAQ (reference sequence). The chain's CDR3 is CASFLGGQGNTIYF. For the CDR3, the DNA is TGTGCCAGCTTCCTTGGGGGGCAAGGAAACACCATATATTTT. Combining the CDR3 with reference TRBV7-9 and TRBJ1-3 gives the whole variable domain DTGVSQNPRHKITKRGQNVTFRCDPISEHNRLYWYRQTLGQGPEFLTYFQNEAQLEKSRLLSDRFSAERPKGSFSTLEIQRTEQGDSAMYLCASFLGGQGNTIYFGEGSWLTVV.

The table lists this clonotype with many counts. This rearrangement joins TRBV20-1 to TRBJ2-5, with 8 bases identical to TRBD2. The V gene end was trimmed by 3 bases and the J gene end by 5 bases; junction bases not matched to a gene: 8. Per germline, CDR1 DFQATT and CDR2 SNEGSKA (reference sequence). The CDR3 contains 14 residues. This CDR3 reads CSARSAAGEETQYF. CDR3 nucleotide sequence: TGCAGTGCTAGGTCAGCAGCGGGAGAGGAGACCCAGTACTTC.

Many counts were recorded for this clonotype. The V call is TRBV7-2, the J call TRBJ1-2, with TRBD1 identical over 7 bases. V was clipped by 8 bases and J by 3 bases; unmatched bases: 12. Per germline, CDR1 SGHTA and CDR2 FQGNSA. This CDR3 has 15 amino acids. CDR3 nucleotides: TGTGCCAGCCTTTTGACAGGGTTAATGGACTATGGCTACACCTTC. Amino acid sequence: CASLLTGLMDYGYTF.

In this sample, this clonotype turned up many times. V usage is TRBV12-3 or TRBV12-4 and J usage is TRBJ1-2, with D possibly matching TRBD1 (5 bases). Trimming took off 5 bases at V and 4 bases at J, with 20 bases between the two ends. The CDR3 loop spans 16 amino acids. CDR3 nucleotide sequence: TGTGCCAGCAGTCTAGGCGAGGGGCGGGCGGTCTATGGCTACACCTTC. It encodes CASSLGEGRAVYGYTF.

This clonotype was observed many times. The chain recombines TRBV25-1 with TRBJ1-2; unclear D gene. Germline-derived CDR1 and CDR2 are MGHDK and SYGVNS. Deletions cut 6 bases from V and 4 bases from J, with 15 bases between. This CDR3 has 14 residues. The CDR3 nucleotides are TGTGCCAGCAGCCACGGACGGCCACCCTATGGCTACACCTTC. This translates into CASSHGRPPYGYTF.

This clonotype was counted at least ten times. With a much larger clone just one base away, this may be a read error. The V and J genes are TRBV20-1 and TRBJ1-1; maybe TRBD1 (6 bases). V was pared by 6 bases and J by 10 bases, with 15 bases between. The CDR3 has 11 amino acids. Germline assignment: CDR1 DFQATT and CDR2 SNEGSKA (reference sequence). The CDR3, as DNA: TGCAGTGCAAGGGGGGGCGATCGAGCTTTCTTT. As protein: CSARGGDRAFF.

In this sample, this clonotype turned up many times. CDR3 residues: CASKGQGATEAFF. The CDR3 region has the DNA TGTGCCAGCAAAGGACAGGGAGCCACTGAAGCTTTCTTT. The chain is built from TRBV27 and TRBJ1-1; 8 bases map to TRBD1. This CDR3 spans 13 amino acids. CDR1 is MNHEY and CDR2 is SMNVEV in the germline V gene (reference sequence). The junction had 5 bases not matched to a gene; V was cut back by 7 bases and J by 4 bases.

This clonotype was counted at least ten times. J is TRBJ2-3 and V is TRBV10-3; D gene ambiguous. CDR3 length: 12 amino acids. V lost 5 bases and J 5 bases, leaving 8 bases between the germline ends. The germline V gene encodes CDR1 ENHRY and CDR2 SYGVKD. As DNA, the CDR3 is TGTGCCATCAGTAATTTACGAGATACGCAGTATTTT. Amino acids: CAISNLRDTQYF.

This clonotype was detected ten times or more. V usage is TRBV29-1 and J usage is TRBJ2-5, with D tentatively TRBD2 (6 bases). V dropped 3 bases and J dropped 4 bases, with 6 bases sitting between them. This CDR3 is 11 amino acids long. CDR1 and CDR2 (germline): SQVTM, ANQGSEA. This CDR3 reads CSVEGGETQYF. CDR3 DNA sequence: TGCAGCGTTGAGGGGGGAGAGACCCAGTACTTC.

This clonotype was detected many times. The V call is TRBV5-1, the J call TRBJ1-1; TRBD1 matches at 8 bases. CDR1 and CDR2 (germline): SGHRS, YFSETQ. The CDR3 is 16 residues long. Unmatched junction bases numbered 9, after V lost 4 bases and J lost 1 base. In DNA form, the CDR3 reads TGCGCCAGCAGCCCCGTAAGACAGGGGAGGAACACTGAAGCTTTCTTT. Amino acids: CASSPVRQGRNTEAFF.

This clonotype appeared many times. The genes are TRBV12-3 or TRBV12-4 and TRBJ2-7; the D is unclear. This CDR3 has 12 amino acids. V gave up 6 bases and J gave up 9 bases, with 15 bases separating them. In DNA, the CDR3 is TGTGCCAGCAGATTTGAGAGCCCCTCGCAGTACTTC. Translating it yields CASRFESPSQYF.

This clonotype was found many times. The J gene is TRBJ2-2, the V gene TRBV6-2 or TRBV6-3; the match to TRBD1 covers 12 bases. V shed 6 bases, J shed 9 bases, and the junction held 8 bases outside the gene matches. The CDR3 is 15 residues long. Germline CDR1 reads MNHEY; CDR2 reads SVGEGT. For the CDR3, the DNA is TGTGCCAGCAGACCCTCCGGGACAGGGGGCCGGGAGCTGTTTTTT. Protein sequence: CASRPSGTGGRELFF.

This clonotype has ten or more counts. CDR3 sequence reads: CASSLEGDGYTF. The DNA of the CDR3 is TGTGCCAGCAGCCTCGAAGGGGATGGCTACACCTTC. The genes are TRBV3-1 and TRBJ1-2; D possibly corresponds to TRBD1 (5 bases). The germline gives CDR1 LGHDT, CDR2 YNNKEL (reference sequence). The V gene lost 4 bases and the J gene lost 6 bases, with 9 bases spanning the gap. This CDR3 comprises 12 residues.

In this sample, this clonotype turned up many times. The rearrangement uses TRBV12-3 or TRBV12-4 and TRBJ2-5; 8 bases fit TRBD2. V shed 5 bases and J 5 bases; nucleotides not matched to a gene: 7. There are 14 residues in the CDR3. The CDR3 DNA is TGTGCCAGCAGTGAGAGCGGGGGAAGGGAGACCCAGTACTTC. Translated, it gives CASSESGGRETQYF.

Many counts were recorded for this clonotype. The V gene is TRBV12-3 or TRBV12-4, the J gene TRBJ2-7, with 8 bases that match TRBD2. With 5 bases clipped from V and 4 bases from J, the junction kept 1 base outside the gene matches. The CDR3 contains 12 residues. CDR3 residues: CASSPSGYEQYF. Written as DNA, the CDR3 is TGTGCCAGCAGTCCTAGCGGGTACGAGCAGTACTTC.

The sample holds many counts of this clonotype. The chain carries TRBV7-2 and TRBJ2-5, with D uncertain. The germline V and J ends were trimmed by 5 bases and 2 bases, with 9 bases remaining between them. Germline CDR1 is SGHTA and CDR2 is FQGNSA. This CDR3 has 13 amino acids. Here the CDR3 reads CASSPNRQETQYF. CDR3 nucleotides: TGTGCCAGCAGCCCGAATCGACAAGAGACCCAGTACTTC.

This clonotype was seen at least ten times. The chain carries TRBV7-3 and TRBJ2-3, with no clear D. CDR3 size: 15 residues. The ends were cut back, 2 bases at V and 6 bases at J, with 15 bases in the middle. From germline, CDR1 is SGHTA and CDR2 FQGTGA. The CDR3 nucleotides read TGTGCCAGCAGCTTACTCCCAACCGTGGTGGATACGCAGTATTTT. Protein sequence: CASSLLPTVVDTQYF.

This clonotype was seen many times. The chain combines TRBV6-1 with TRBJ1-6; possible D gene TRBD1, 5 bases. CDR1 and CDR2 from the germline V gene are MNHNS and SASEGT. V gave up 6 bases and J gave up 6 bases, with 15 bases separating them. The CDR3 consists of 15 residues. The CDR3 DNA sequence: TGTGCCAGCAGGGAATGGGGCCGTAGTAATTCACCCCTCCACTTT. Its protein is CASREWGRSNSPLHF.

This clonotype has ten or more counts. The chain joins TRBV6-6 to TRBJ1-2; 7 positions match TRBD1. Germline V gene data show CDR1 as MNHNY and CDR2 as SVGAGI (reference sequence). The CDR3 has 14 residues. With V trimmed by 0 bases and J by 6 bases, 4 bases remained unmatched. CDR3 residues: CASSYSRDSHGYTF. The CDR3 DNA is TGTGCCAGCAGTTACTCCCGGGACAGCCATGGCTACACCTTC.

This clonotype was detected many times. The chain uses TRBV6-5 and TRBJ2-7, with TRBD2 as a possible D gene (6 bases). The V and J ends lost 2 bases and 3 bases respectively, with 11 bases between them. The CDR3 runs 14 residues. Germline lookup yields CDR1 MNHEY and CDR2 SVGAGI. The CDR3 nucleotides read TGTGCCAGCAGTTACCTGGTGGGGGGCTACGAGCAGTACTTC. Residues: CASSYLVGGYEQYF.

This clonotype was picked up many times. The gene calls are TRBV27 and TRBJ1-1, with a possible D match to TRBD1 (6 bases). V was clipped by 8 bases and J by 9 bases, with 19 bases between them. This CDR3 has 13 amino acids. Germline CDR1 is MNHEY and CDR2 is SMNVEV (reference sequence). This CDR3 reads CASSLLDSSKAFF. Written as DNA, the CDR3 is TGTGCCAGCTCTCTTTTGGACAGTTCAAAAGCTTTCTTT.

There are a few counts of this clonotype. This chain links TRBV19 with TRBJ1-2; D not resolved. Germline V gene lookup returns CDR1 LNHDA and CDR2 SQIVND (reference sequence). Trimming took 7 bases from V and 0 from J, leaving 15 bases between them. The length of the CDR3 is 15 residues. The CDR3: CASIPSAGSNYGYTF. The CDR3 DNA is TGTGCCAGTATCCCCTCTGCGGGCTCTAACTATGGCTACACCTTC.

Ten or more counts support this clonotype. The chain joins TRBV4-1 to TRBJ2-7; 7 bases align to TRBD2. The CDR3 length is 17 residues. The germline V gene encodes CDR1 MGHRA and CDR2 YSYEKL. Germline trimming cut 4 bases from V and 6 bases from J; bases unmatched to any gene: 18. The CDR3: CASSRIGGTLSSGEQYF. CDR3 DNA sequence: TGCGCCAGCAGCCGCATCGGGGGGACTCTCTCTAGCGGCGAGCAGTACTTC.

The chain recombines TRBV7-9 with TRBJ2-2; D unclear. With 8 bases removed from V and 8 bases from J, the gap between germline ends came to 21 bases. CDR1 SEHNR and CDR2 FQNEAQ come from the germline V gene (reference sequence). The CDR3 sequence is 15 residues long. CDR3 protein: CASGEDGITAGELFF. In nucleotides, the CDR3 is TGTGCCAGCGGAGAGGACGGAATCACGGCGGGGGAGCTGTTTTTT. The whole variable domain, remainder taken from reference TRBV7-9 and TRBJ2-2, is DTGVSQNPRHKITKRGQNVTFRCDPISEHNRLYWYRQTLGQGPEFLTYFQNEAQLEKSRLLSDRFSAERPKGSFSTLEIQRTEQGDSAMYLCASGEDGITAGELFFGEGSRLTVL.

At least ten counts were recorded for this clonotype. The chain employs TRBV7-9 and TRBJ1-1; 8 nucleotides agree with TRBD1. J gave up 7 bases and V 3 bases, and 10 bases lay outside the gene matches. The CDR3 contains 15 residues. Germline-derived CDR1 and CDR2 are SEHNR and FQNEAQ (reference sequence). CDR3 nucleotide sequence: TGTGCCAGCAGCTTCTCACAGGGGGAACACTATGAAGCTTTCTTT. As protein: CASSFSQGEHYEAFF.